These 26 T cell receptor beta chains came from one sample sequenced in a study of radiation and T cells in renal cell carcinoma. The time point was: blood 4 weeks post-SBRT, at nephrectomy. Treatment given: 15 Gy SBRT to primary tumor, nephrectomy 4 weeks later. Sequencing used immunoSEQ multiplex PCR; TCRdb keeps in-frame clones, though not all of them. Of roughly 86,000 clones in the sample, approximately 80% were seen once. Sequencing was performed on blood, taken from a patient whose treatment included radiotherapy and nephrectomy. The receptors come from a man aged 45-65 years with renal cell carcinoma.

V usage is TRBV6-1 and J usage is TRBJ1-6; 8 bases align to TRBD1. CDR3 length: 16 residues. V was pared by 4 bases and J by 7 bases, with 9 bases of the junction left unmatched. Germline-derived CDR1 and CDR2 are MNHNS and SASEGT. The CDR3 sequence is CASSGIETGVNSPLHF. The CDR3 DNA reads TGTGCCAGCAGTGGAATCGAGACAGGGGTGAATTCACCCCTCCACTTT.

This clone was recorded only once. The chain links TRBV19 to TRBJ2-7, with 7 nucleotides matching TRBD2. The ends lost 6 bases at V and 7 bases at J; junction bases unmatched: 15. This CDR3 has 15 residues. Germline CDR1 LNHDA, CDR2 SQIVND (reference sequence). CDR3 sequence (DNA): TGTGCCAGTAGCTCAACAGCCCGAGGGGAGGGTGAGCAGTACTTC. Translating it yields CASSSTARGEGEQYF.

The rearrangement joins TRBV5-8 to TRBJ2-6; no firm D call. Trimming stripped 0 bases from V and 5 bases from J, with 21 bases between. The CDR3 runs to 19 residues. CDR1 and CDR2 from the germline V gene are SGHTS and YDEGEE. For the CDR3, the DNA is TGTGCCAGCAGCTTGGACCAGATCAAGGGCCCCCGCTGGGCCAACGTCCTGACTTTC. Translated, it gives CASSLDQIKGPRWANVLTF. The variable domain in full, with the rest retrieved from reference TRBV5-8 and TRBJ2-6, is EAGVTQSPTHLIKTRGQQATLRCSPISGHTSVYWYQQALGLGLQFLLWYDEGEERNRGNFPPRFSGRQFPNYSSELNVNALELEDSALYLCASSLDQIKGPRWANVLTFGAGSRLTVL.

The chain links TRBV19 to TRBJ1-5; TRBD1 is a possible D gene (6 bases). This CDR3 spans 17 amino acids. Trimming left V 6 bases short and J 0 bases short, with 18 bases between. CDR1 and CDR2 (germline): LNHDA, SQIVND (reference sequence). CDR3 DNA sequence: TGTGCCAGTAGACTCGGGACAAACTCCTATAGCAATCAGCCCCAGCATTTT. This translates into CASRLGTNSYSNQPQHF.

The chain carries TRBV20-1 and TRBJ1-6; D is uncertain. Per germline, CDR1 DFQATT and CDR2 SNEGSKA (reference sequence). The CDR3 spans 11 residues. Trimming took 2 bases from V and 11 from J, leaving 7 bases between them. CDR3 in DNA: TGCAGTGCTAGACTGGGAACACCCCTCCACTTT. Protein sequence: CSARLGTPLHF.

This chain links TRBV5-1 with TRBJ1-1, with D possibly being TRBD1 (5 bases). This CDR3 contains 20 residues. Germline CDR1 and CDR2: SGHRS and YFSETQ. Trimming removed 0 bases from V and 0 bases from J, with 24 bases in between. CDR3: CASSLEGFGNWGGMNTEAFF. Written as DNA, the CDR3 is TGCGCCAGCAGCTTGGAGGGATTCGGAAATTGGGGGGGAATGAACACTGAAGCTTTCTTT.

This clone showed up just a few times. This sequence joins TRBV2 and TRBJ2-5; tentatively, D is TRBD1 (5 bases). Germline CDR1 SNHLY, CDR2 FYNNEI. The CDR3 is 11 residues long. Between the trimmed V and J ends, which lost 8 bases and 8 bases, there was a span of 12 bases. CDR3: CASREDTTQYF. The CDR3 DNA reads as TGTGCCAGCCGCGAGGACACAACCCAGTACTTC.

The CDR3 loop reads CASSFRQGGTTLTDTQYF. Here the CDR3 DNA reads TGTGCCAGCAGCTTCCGACAGGGTGGGACTACCCTCACAGATACGCAGTATTTT. V and J are TRBV5-4 and TRBJ2-3; D possibly matches TRBD1 or TRBD2 (7 bases each). From germline, CDR1 is SGHNT and CDR2 YYREEE (reference sequence). This CDR3 has 18 residues. V was trimmed by 2 bases and J by 2 bases, leaving 21 bases between them.

V and J are TRBV28 and TRBJ1-5; D unresolved. CDR3 size: 12 residues. V gave up 7 bases and J gave up 1 base, with 5 bases separating them. The germline V gene has CDR1 MDHEN and CDR2 SYDVKM. The CDR3 nucleotides read TGTGCCAGCACTAACAGCAATCAGCCCCAGCATTTT. Amino acids: CASTNSNQPQHF.

This clone was counted once. This chain connects TRBV5-1 to TRBJ2-1, with D possibly matching TRBD2 (8 bases). The V and J ends lost 4 bases and 6 bases respectively, with 32 bases between them. Germline-derived CDR1 and CDR2 are SGHRS and YFSETQ. The CDR3 has 20 amino acids. CDR3 sequence reads: CASSLRTGNPGLGSFNEQFF. CDR3 coding DNA: TGCGCCAGCAGCCTTCGGACAGGCAACCCGGGACTAGGGAGTTTCAATGAGCAGTTCTTC.

As to this clone: Its ends do not fully match the called genes, so a read error is possible. V gene TRBV7-7 combines with J gene TRBJ2-1; 12 nucleotides agree with TRBD2. Germline CDR1 and CDR2: SSHAT and FNYEAQ (reference sequence). The CDR3 loop spans 16 amino acids. CDR3 region: CASSPGLAGGVREQFF. Written as DNA, the CDR3 is TGTGCTAGCAGCCCGGGACTAGCGGGTGGGGTGCGCGAGCAGTTCTTC.

The chain recombines TRBV27 with TRBJ1-6, with 7 bases aligning to TRBD1. The trim removed 4 bases at V and 10 bases at J, leaving 10 bases unmatched. CDR1 MNHEY and CDR2 SMNVEV come from the germline V gene (reference sequence). The CDR3 is 15 amino acids. The CDR3 here is CASSWGDRVGSPLHF. The CDR3 DNA follows: TGTGCCAGCAGTTGGGGAGACAGGGTAGGGTCACCCCTCCACTTT.

The V gene is TRBV5-4, the J gene TRBJ2-5; no reliable D call. The germline V gene encodes CDR1 SGHNT and CDR2 YYREEE (reference sequence). This CDR3 is built from 13 residues. V was clipped by 0 bases and J by 5 bases, with 8 bases between them. The CDR3 region is CASSLALGETQYF. CDR3 nucleotide sequence: TGTGCCAGCAGCTTGGCCCTGGGGGAGACCCAGTACTTC. Based on the CDR3 plus reference TRBV5-4 and TRBJ2-5, the full variable domain is ETGVTQSPTHLIKTRGQQVTLRCSSQSGHNTVSWYQQALGQGPQFIFQYYREEENGRGNFPPRFSGLQFPNYSSELNVNALELDDSALYLCASSLALGETQYFGPGTRLLVL.

The J gene is TRBJ1-2, the V gene TRBV7-3, with D unclear. CDR3 length equals 10 residues. Germline V gene sequence: CDR1 SGHTA, CDR2 FQGTGA. V was trimmed by 5 bases and J by 6 bases, leaving 4 bases between them. The CDR3 loop reads CASSGHGYTF. The CDR3 coding sequence is TGTGCCAGCAGCGGTCATGGCTACACCTTC. Combining the CDR3 with reference TRBV7-3 and TRBJ1-2 gives the whole variable domain GAGVSQTPSNKVTEKGKYVELRCDPISGHTALYWYRQSLGQGPEFLIYFQGTGAADDSGLPNDRFFAVRPEGSVSTLKIQRTERGDSAVYLCASSGHGYTFGSGTRLTVV.

The gene calls are TRBV5-1 and TRBJ2-5; 8 nucleotides agree with TRBD2. Germline V CDR1 and CDR2: SGHRS, YFSETQ. The CDR3 has 16 amino acids. V shed 0 bases and J 1 base; nucleotides not matched to a gene: 5. The CDR3 reads CASSLGSLAGQETQYF. The DNA of the CDR3 is TGCGCCAGCAGCTTGGGATCCCTAGCGGGCCAAGAGACCCAGTACTTC.

This sequence joins TRBV7-2 and TRBJ1-2; TRBD1 is a possible D gene (5 bases). The V end was cut by 5 bases, the J end by 4 bases, with 11 bases between. There are 13 residues in the CDR3. The germline CDR1 and CDR2 sequences are SGHTA and FQGNSA. This CDR3 is CASSPRDFYGYTF. As DNA, the CDR3 is TGTGCCAGCAGCCCCCGGGACTTCTATGGCTACACCTTC.

This chain connects TRBV7-9 to TRBJ2-1, with 9 bases fitting TRBD1. The germline CDR1 and CDR2 sequences are SEHNR and FQNEAQ (reference sequence). This CDR3 region has 16 residues. Trimming took 1 base from V and 7 from J; bases not matched to a gene: 8. The chain's CDR3 is CASSLEEGQGRNEQFF. In nucleotides, the CDR3 is TGTGCCAGCAGCTTAGAAGAGGGACAGGGTCGGAATGAGCAGTTCTTC.

This clone was counted only a few times. The V gene is TRBV10-1, the J gene TRBJ2-7; 12 positions agree with TRBD2. The V gene's germline CDR1 is WNHNN and CDR2 SYGVQD (reference sequence). The CDR3 length is 13 residues. The V and J ends lost 9 bases and 3 bases, in that order; junction bases with no gene match: 3. The CDR3 sequence is CARGLAGLYEQYF. Here the CDR3 DNA reads TGCGCCAGAGGACTAGCGGGGCTCTACGAGCAGTACTTC.

The chain carries TRBV5-1 and TRBJ2-3; 8 bases map to TRBD2. The germline V gene has CDR1 SGHRS and CDR2 YFSETQ. V gave up 0 bases and J gave up 0 bases; unmatched junction bases: 3. This CDR3 contains 16 residues. DNA for the CDR3: TGCGCCAGCAGCTTGGAGGCTAGCGGGAGCACAGATACGCAGTATTTT. Its translation is CASSLEASGSTDTQYF.

V usage is TRBV2 and J usage is TRBJ1-4; TRBD1 might be the D (5 bases). This CDR3 spans 14 amino acids. Germline V gene sequence: CDR1 SNHLY, CDR2 FYNNEI. Deletions cut 7 bases from V and 10 bases from J, with 19 bases between. The CDR3 DNA sequence: TGTGCCAGCACCCCCGGGGCCTCCTTCAGAAAACTGTTTTTT. Amino acid sequence: CASTPGASFRKLFF.

V usage is TRBV5-1 and J usage is TRBJ1-3; the D gene is possibly TRBD1 (6 bases). This CDR3 region has 14 residues. Germline CDR1 SGHRS, CDR2 YFSETQ. V lost 4 bases to trimming and J lost 2 bases, with 10 bases between them. The CDR3, as DNA: TGCGCCAGCAGCAAACAGGGACCTGGAAACACCATATATTTT. Its translation is CASSKQGPGNTIYF.

The rearrangement joins TRBV15 to TRBJ2-3, with D unclear. With 3 bases removed from V and 3 bases from J, the gap between germline ends came to 10 bases. Germline V gives CDR1 LNHNV, CDR2 YYDKDF (reference sequence). The CDR3 is made up of 14 amino acids. The CDR3 region is CATSRRTSTDTQYF. DNA for the CDR3: TGTGCCACCAGCAGGCGAACCTCTACAGATACGCAGTATTTT.

V gene TRBV5-1 combines with J gene TRBJ1-1; D is uncertain. Germline CDR1 and CDR2: SGHRS and YFSETQ. The CDR3 is made up of 15 amino acids. With 1 base removed from V and 1 base from J, the gap between germline ends came to 11 bases. CDR3 amino acids: CASSLPGGANTEAFF. The CDR3 DNA reads as TGCGCCAGCAGCTTGCCGGGAGGCGCGAACACTGAAGCTTTCTTT.

V is TRBV7-9 and J is TRBJ1-3; D not certain. V lost 1 base and J 0 bases, leaving 10 bases between the germline ends. Per the germline V gene, CDR1 is SEHNR and CDR2 is FQNEAQ (reference sequence). The CDR3 spans 16 residues. CDR3 DNA sequence: TGTGCCAGCAGCTTAGATGGCATAGGCTCTGGAAACACCATATATTTT. This gives the protein CASSLDGIGSGNTIYF.

The rearrangement uses TRBV6-5 and TRBJ1-2; 9 positions match TRBD1. The CDR3 sequence is 15 residues long. CDR1 and CDR2 (germline): MNHEY, SVGAGI. V shed 1 base and J 4 bases; nucleotides not matched to a gene: 4. The CDR3, as DNA: TGTGCCAGCAGTTACTGGACAGGGGCACTCTATGGCTACACCTTC. Protein sequence: CASSYWTGALYGYTF.

This sequence joins TRBV10-2 and TRBJ1-3, with D maybe TRBD1 (6 bases). The CDR3 sequence is 15 residues long. CDR1 WSHSY and CDR2 SAAADI come from the germline V gene. Trimming removed 6 bases at V and 2 bases at J, with 14 bases between. The CDR3 DNA reads TGCGCCAGCAGCGTGTCAGGGGACGCTGGAAACACCATATATTTT. Encoded protein: CASSVSGDAGNTIYF.